This T cell receptor (beta chain) was captured in a study of CD8+ T cells in alopecia areata. Study conclusions and caveats: The study found higher clonality in lesional than normal scalp, especially in alopecia totalis/universalis.

The germline V gene encodes CDR1 SGDLS and CDR2 YYNGEE. The CDR3 loop spans 15 amino acids. V was clipped by 3 bases and J by 2 bases; unmatched bases: 6. The investigators collected lesional scalp punch biopsies and peripheral blood from alopecia areata patients. Cell sorting on a FACSAria was used to separate CD4+ and CD8+ T cells from the PBMCs. Sequencing used cDNA as its template, made by extracting RNA and reverse transcribing it. TCRdb's table, derived via immunoSEQ multiplex PCR, lists solely in-frame clones and lacks some. The sample carries under 150,000 clones, less than 50% recorded once. Turning to this clone: Its antigen is not identified.

The sequenced sample consisted of NKG2D-low CD8+ T cells sorted from blood. The J gene is TRBJ2-3, the V gene TRBV9; 7 bases line up with TRBD1. The sequence was obtained from a human donor with alopecia areata. In DNA, the CDR3 is TGTGCCAGCAGCGCGGGACAGATCGTCACAGATACGCAGTATTTT. Translation gives CASSAGQIVTDTQYF.